The clone carrying this TCR beta chain was recorded many times. Its antigen is unknown. The sample comes from a study of naive and memory T cell subsets. Both TRBC1 and TRBC2 were covered by a beta constant-region primer of two equimolar oligonucleotides. Nested alpha and beta constant-region primers with the SP2 primer drove four PCR rounds on ligated cDNA. TCRdb called the UMI-ligation and nested PCR reads again in MiXCR, with one record for every CDR3 protein. The repertoire holds more than 95,000 distinct CDR3 sequences, about 15% seen once, with 2.5% to 3% in the top ten. V shed 5 bases and J shed 7 bases, with 15 bases lying between them. This CDR3 region has 13 residues. CDR1 is MNHEY, CDR2 SVGAGI, per germline. The study, taken as a whole, reports: Possibly reflecting memory cells re-expressing CD45RA, a few larger clonotypes occurred in naive repertoires, especially CD8.

Material: naive CD8+ T cells from blood. The V gene is TRBV6-5, the J gene TRBJ2-7, with D perhaps TRBD1 (6 bases). The source is a human donor in good health. The CDR3: CASSTGWSREQYF. The CDR3 DNA sequence: TGTGCCAGCAGTACAGGGTGGTCTAGGGAGCAGTACTTC.